This T cell receptor beta chain emerged from a study of a mutant IDH1 vaccine in newly diagnosed glioma. Study-level information: Vaccination followed radiotherapy alone by 4-6 weeks, or accompanied temozolomide cycles.

This clone showed up just a few times. Its target is unknown. Findings of the study overall: Shifts in the top peripheral T cell clonotypes seemed unrelated to pseudoprogression.

This CDR3 has 16 residues. V lost 8 bases, J lost 2 bases, and 19 bases lay in between. Germline V gene data show CDR1 as KGHSH and CDR2 as LQKENI. Noted time point: week 47, end of study. Every single dose of the vaccine, 300 ug of mutant IDH1 20-mer peptide, came with topical imiquimod. The method was immunoSEQ multiplex PCR; TCRdb's version includes in-frame clones alone and lacks a portion of them. The sample lists over 50,000 clones; over 60% were seen once. This chain links TRBV18 with TRBJ2-1; D not certain. The sequencing here drew on PBMCs, taken from a glioma patient whose treatment included an IDH1 peptide vaccine. This receptor was identified in a middle-aged woman with glioma. Some clones in this sample may be carry-over from other donors' samples. The DNA for the CDR3 is TGTGCCAGCCCAAGGTCTGCTGGGGAAACCTACAATGAGCAGTTCTTC. This sequence encodes CASPRSAGETYNEQFF.